The 20 T cell receptor beta chains below come from one sample, sequenced in a study of OX40 agonist ivuxolimab in advanced cancers. Generated by immunoSEQ multiplex PCR, the TCRdb table keeps only in-frame clones and is missing some. The repertoire holds 100,000 to 150,000 clones, 85% to 95% seen once, with 0.81% in the top ten. The input for sequencing was CD4+ or CD8+ T cells sorted from blood, taken in a trial of the OX40 agonist ivuxolimab. These receptors came from an adult with an advanced solid tumor such as melanoma, head and neck, liver or kidney cancer.

The gene calls are TRBV6-5 and TRBJ2-7; 7 bases fit TRBD1. The CDR3 loop spans 15 amino acids. The germline V gene has CDR1 MNHEY and CDR2 SVGAGI. V lost 7 bases and J lost 2; bases outside the gene matches: 11. This CDR3 is CASKGLTGNPYEQYF. CDR3 bases: TGTGCCAGCAAGGGCCTGACAGGGAACCCCTACGAGCAGTACTTC.

This clone was recorded once. The chain uses TRBV11-3 and TRBJ1-5; possible D gene TRBD1, 5 bases. The CDR3 spans 15 residues. V was cut by 0 bases and J by 0 bases, with 6 bases left in between. Germline V CDR1 and CDR2: SGHNT, YENEEA. This CDR3 is CASSLEGTSNQPQHF. The CDR3 DNA follows: TGTGCCAGCAGCTTAGAGGGGACTAGCAATCAGCCCCAGCATTTT.

The sample holds one count of this clone. The chain is built from TRBV28 and TRBJ2-7; TRBD1 agrees at 7 bases. The V gene's germline CDR1 is MDHEN and CDR2 SYDVKM. V lost 6 bases and J lost 8; bases outside the gene matches: 16. This CDR3 has 15 amino acids. CDR3 sequence: CASSPASQGQQKQYF. CDR3 DNA sequence: TGTGCCAGCAGCCCGGCATCACAGGGGCAACAGAAGCAGTACTTC.

V gene TRBV10-1 combines with J gene TRBJ2-1; 10 bases fit TRBD1. Germline assignment: CDR1 WNHNN and CDR2 SYGVQD (reference sequence). V was pared by 5 bases and J by 0 bases, with 1 base of the junction left unmatched. The CDR3 has 15 amino acids. The CDR3 sequence is CASSRTGGSYNEQFF. The CDR3 DNA sequence: TGCGCCAGCAGTAGGACAGGGGGCTCCTACAATGAGCAGTTCTTC.

The chain uses TRBV19 and TRBJ2-7, with unresolved D. Between the trimmed V and J ends, which lost 4 bases and 3 bases, there was a span of 16 bases. The CDR3 is 15 amino acids. Germline-derived CDR1 and CDR2 are LNHDA and SQIVND (reference sequence). In DNA form, the CDR3 reads TGTGCCAGTAGTAAGGGTGCGACTCGGAACTACGAGCAGTACTTC. The encoded protein is CASSKGATRNYEQYF.

The rearrangement joins TRBV2 to TRBJ2-5, with unresolved D. Germline CDR1 SNHLY, CDR2 FYNNEI. The CDR3 contains 12 residues. The V and J ends lost 3 bases and 6 bases respectively, with 8 bases between them. In DNA, the CDR3 is TGTGCCAGCAGTGAGAGGAGCCAGACCCAGTACTTC. Amino acid sequence: CASSERSQTQYF.

This clone was seen only once. The rearrangement links TRBV7-2 to TRBJ2-7, with 13 nucleotides matching TRBD2. The germline CDR1 and CDR2 sequences are SGHTA and FQGNSA. The CDR3 runs to 17 residues. Trimming cost V 1 base and J 5 bases; bases outside gene matches: 8. CDR3 in amino acids: CASSLVPYGLAGDEQYF. As DNA, the CDR3 is TGTGCCAGCAGCTTAGTGCCCTACGGACTAGCGGGAGACGAGCAGTACTTC.

The chain links TRBV4-2 to TRBJ1-5, with a possible D match to TRBD1 (5 bases). The CDR3 loop spans 15 amino acids. Per germline, CDR1 LGHNA and CDR2 YNFKEQ. The V gene lost 2 bases and the J gene lost 2 bases, with 10 bases spanning the gap. CDR3: CASSQLTGGNQPQHF. Written as DNA, the CDR3 is TGTGCCAGCAGCCAACTAACAGGTGGCAATCAGCCCCAGCATTTT.

This chain connects TRBV5-8 to TRBJ2-3; D remains unclear. CDR3 length: 17 residues. CDR1 SGHTS and CDR2 YDEGEE come from the germline V gene. V was trimmed by 4 bases and J by 4 bases, leaving 22 bases between them. The CDR3 coding sequence is TGTGCCAGCAGCCCGGGTACGACCGCGGTCATTGCAGATACGCAGTATTTT. This encodes CASSPGTTAVIADTQYF.

The V and J genes are TRBV5-1 and TRBJ1-5; D is perhaps TRBD1 (5 bases). V was trimmed by 0 bases and J by 11 bases, leaving 15 bases between them. The CDR3 is 14 amino acids. CDR1 is SGHRS and CDR2 is YFSETQ in the germline V gene. The CDR3 spells CASSLDPGYSSQHF. Written as DNA, the CDR3 is TGCGCCAGCAGCTTGGATCCAGGGTATTCGTCCCAGCATTTT.

This clone was seen a single time. The chain recombines TRBV10-3 with TRBJ2-3; D possibly corresponds to TRBD1 (6 bases). From germline, CDR1 is ENHRY and CDR2 SYGVKD. Trimming stripped 3 bases from V and 0 bases from J, with 7 bases between. The CDR3 sequence is 14 residues long. Here the CDR3 DNA reads TGTGCCATCAGTGATCAGGGGAGCACAGATACGCAGTATTTT. Translating it yields CAISDQGSTDTQYF.

The chain links TRBV6-1 to TRBJ1-5, with D possibly matching TRBD1 (5 bases). Trimming removed 0 bases at V and 2 bases at J, with 20 bases between. CDR1 and CDR2 (germline): MNHNS, SASEGT. The CDR3 runs to 19 residues. CDR3 region: CASSEARSGFSRGNQPQHF. CDR3 in DNA: TGTGCCAGCAGTGAAGCGCGGTCAGGGTTTAGTCGCGGCAATCAGCCCCAGCATTTT.

The chain combines TRBV11-3 with TRBJ2-7; D not resolved. Trimming cost V 1 base and J 0 bases, with 7 bases left between them. This CDR3 region has 14 residues. Germline V gene sequence: CDR1 SGHNT, CDR2 YENEEA. In DNA, the CDR3 is TGTGCCAGCAGCTTAGGGCCGAGCTCCTACGAGCAGTACTTC. It specifies CASSLGPSSYEQYF.

The gene calls are TRBV19 and TRBJ1-5; no reliable D call. CDR3 length: 15 residues. V lost 8 bases and J lost 0, with 14 bases in between. CDR1 and CDR2 (germline): LNHDA, SQIVND (reference sequence). The CDR3 DNA follows: TGTGCCAGTGTTTGGAGTGTCCATAGCAATCAGCCCCAGCATTTT. This encodes CASVWSVHSNQPQHF. Variable domain in full (rest from reference TRBV19 and TRBJ1-5): DGGITQSPKYLFRKEGQNVTLSCEQNLNHDAMYWYRQDPGQGLRLIYYSQIVNDFQKGDIAEGYSVSREKKESFPLTVTSAQKNPTAFYLCASVWSVHSNQPQHFGDGTRLSIL.

The rearrangement joins TRBV19 to TRBJ2-2, with 11 nucleotides matching TRBD2. The V gene's germline CDR1 is LNHDA and CDR2 SQIVND (reference sequence). CDR3 length: 15 residues. Unmatched junction bases numbered 6, after V lost 10 bases and J lost 2 bases. The CDR3 DNA sequence: TGTGCCACCCAGACTAGCGGGATAAACACCGGGGAGCTGTTTTTT. Translated, it gives CATQTSGINTGELFF. Full variable domain (rest looked up from reference TRBV19 and TRBJ2-2): DGGITQSPKYLFRKEGQNVTLSCEQNLNHDAMYWYRQDPGQGLRLIYYSQIVNDFQKGDIAEGYSVSREKKESFPLTVTSAQKNPTAFYLCATQTSGINTGELFFGEGSRLTVL.

The chain carries TRBV6-1 and TRBJ1-1; 10 bases line up with TRBD1. Germline V gene data show CDR1 as MNHNS and CDR2 as SASEGT. The CDR3 runs 12 residues. Trimming at V came to 7 bases and at J to 9 bases, leaving 5 bases not matched to a gene. The CDR3 sequence is CASTGDRGQAFF. The DNA of the CDR3 is TGTGCCAGCACCGGAGACAGGGGGCAAGCTTTCTTT.

This clone was counted a single time. The V and J genes are TRBV5-3 and TRBJ2-3; D not resolved. TRBV5-3 is identified as an open reading frame with a role that is uncertain. The length of the CDR3 is 17 residues. V lost 0 bases and J 0 bases, leaving 14 bases between the germline ends. DNA for the CDR3: TGTGCCAGAAGCTTGGTGGTCGCAGCCTCTAGCACAGATACGCAGTATTTT. This codes for CARSLVVAASSTDTQYF.

The chain links TRBV19 to TRBJ1-1; the D is unclear. This CDR3 is built from 16 residues. V lost 3 bases to trimming and J lost 1 base, with 15 bases between them. The germline gives CDR1 LNHDA, CDR2 SQIVND (reference sequence). CDR3 DNA sequence: TGTGCCAGTAGTATTTACCCCGCCGCGGGGAACACTGAAGCTTTCTTT. Its protein product is CASSIYPAAGNTEAFF.

V usage is TRBV4-1 and J usage is TRBJ2-1; 15 nucleotides agree with TRBD2. CDR1 and CDR2 (germline): MGHRA, YSYEKL. CDR3 size: 16 residues. V was clipped by 4 bases and J by 5 bases; unmatched bases: 3. This CDR3 is CASSPRTSGRDNEQFF. The CDR3, as DNA: TGCGCCAGCAGCCCCCGGACTAGCGGGAGGGACAATGAGCAGTTCTTC.

This clone was observed a few times. The chain recombines TRBV6-1 with TRBJ1-5; 7 nucleotides line up with TRBD1. Looked up from germline, CDR1 is MNHNS and CDR2 is SASEGT. This CDR3 is 13 amino acids long. J gave up 5 bases and V 4 bases, and 2 bases lay outside the gene matches. Here the CDR3 reads CASSGQGDQPQHF. CDR3 in DNA: TGTGCCAGCAGTGGACAGGGAGATCAGCCCCAGCATTTT.